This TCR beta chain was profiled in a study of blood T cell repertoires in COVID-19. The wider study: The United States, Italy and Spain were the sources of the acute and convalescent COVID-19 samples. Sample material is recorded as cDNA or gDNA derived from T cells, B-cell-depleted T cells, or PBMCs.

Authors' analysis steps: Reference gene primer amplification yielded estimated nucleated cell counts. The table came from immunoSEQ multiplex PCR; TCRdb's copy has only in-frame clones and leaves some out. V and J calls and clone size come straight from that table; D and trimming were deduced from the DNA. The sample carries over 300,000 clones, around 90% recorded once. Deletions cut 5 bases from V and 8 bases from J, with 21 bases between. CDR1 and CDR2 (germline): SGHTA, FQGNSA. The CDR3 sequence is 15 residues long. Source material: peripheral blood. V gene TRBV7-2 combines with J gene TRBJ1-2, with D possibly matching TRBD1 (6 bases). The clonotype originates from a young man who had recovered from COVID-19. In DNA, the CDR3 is TGTGCCAGCAGCCCATTTTCCGGGACACAGGGCGGCTACACCTTC. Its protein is CASSPFSGTQGGYTF. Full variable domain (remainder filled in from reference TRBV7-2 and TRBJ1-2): GAGVSQSPSNKVTEKGKDVELRCDPISGHTALYWYRQSLGQGLEFLIYFQGNSAPDKSGLPSDRFSAERTGGSVSTLTIQRTQQEDSAVYLCASSPFSGTQGGYTFGSGTRLTVV.